Following are 11 T cell receptor beta chains from one sample sequenced in a study of shared clonotypes between healthy human individuals. The naive CD8 population came from CD45RO-negative cells selected for CCR7, without terminally differentiated effector memory CD45RA+ cells. Assay: immunoSEQ multiplex PCR; the TCRdb copy retains only in-frame clones and omits some. This table holds some 2.1 million clones, around 95% found once. Sequenced sample: naive CD8+ T cells from PBMCs. These receptors all stem from a man younger than 30 in good health. Some clones in this sample may be carry-over from other donors' samples.

This clone was seen only a few times. The chain combines TRBV27 with TRBJ1-2, with D possibly TRBD1 on 6 matching bases. The V end lost 8 bases, the J end lost 9 bases, and 13 bases lay between the germline ends. The CDR3 is made up of 11 amino acids. The V gene's germline CDR1 is MNHEY and CDR2 SMNVEV (reference sequence). CDR3 in DNA: TGTGCCAGCGGTCAGGGGACGCGCTACACCTTC. This sequence encodes CASGQGTRYTF.

This clone has only one observation. The V gene is TRBV10-3, the J gene TRBJ2-5, with a weak D call TRBD2 (5 bases). Germline V lookup: CDR1 ENHRY, CDR2 SYGVKD. This CDR3 is built from 16 residues. V gave up 6 bases and J gave up 2 bases, with 19 bases separating them. CDR3 loop: CAIRAASTRGQETQYF. DNA of the CDR3: TGTGCCATCAGGGCCGCGTCTACGAGAGGGCAAGAGACCCAGTACTTC.

V gene TRBV4-1 combines with J gene TRBJ1-4; no clear D gene. The CDR3 runs 16 residues. Germline loops: CDR1 MGHRA, CDR2 YSYEKL. Trimming pared 0 bases from V and 8 bases from J, leaving 16 bases between. CDR3 region: CASSQDSTRAGEKLFF. The CDR3 region has the DNA TGCGCCAGCAGCCAAGATTCGACAAGGGCGGGAGAAAAACTGTTTTTT.

DNA of the CDR3: TGTGCCAGCAGCTTAGCACCGGGACTAGCGGGAGGGGTGCGGTACTTC. This gives the protein CASSLAPGLAGGVRYF. The genes are TRBV11-2 and TRBJ2-5; 16 nucleotides align to TRBD2. Trimming took 1 base from V and 13 from J; bases not matched to a gene: 9. The CDR3 is 16 residues long. The V gene's germline CDR1 is SGHAT and CDR2 FQNNGV.

The rearrangement joins TRBV10-2 to TRBJ2-1; the D gene is possibly TRBD2 (6 bases). Trimming took off 10 bases at V and 7 bases at J, with 14 bases between the two ends. The CDR3 extends over 12 amino acids. Germline V CDR1 and CDR2: WSHSY, SAAADI. CDR3 protein: CATRLVGNEQFF. The CDR3 nucleotides read TGCGCCACCCGACTAGTGGGAAATGAGCAGTTCTTC.

The chain couples TRBV5-6 to TRBJ2-1; 8 bases line up with TRBD2. The CDR3 loop spans 14 amino acids. CDR1 is SGHDT, CDR2 YYEEEE, per germline. V gave up 5 bases and J gave up 8 bases; unmatched junction bases: 9. CDR3 DNA: TGTGCCAGCAGGATTAGCGGGACGGGCGATGAGCAGTTCTTC. It encodes CASRISGTGDEQFF.

The chain has TRBV7-3 and TRBJ2-3; 7 nucleotides agree with TRBD2. V trimming: 0 bases; J trimming: 2 bases; junction bases outside the gene matches: 17. The CDR3 has 20 amino acids. Germline CDR1 and CDR2: SGHTA and FQGTGA. The DNA for the CDR3 is TGTGCCAGCAGCTTAACGGGGGTGGAGGCTAGCGGACCGACCACAGATACGCAGTATTTT. Translated: CASSLTGVEASGPTTDTQYF.

A remark on this clone: Other nucleotide sequences from this sample produce the same CDR3. The rearrangement links TRBV5-1 to TRBJ1-1; D possibly corresponds to TRBD1 (5 bases). The CDR3 loop spans 15 amino acids. Germline values: CDR1 SGHRS, CDR2 YFSETQ. The V end was cut by 0 bases, the J end by 0 bases, with 9 bases between. The chain's CDR3 is CASSLVQGLNTEAFF. CDR3 bases: TGCGCCAGCAGCTTGGTTCAGGGACTGAACACTGAAGCTTTCTTT.

The gene calls are TRBV28 and TRBJ2-2; D perhaps matches TRBD2 (6 bases). There are 15 residues in the CDR3. CDR1 and CDR2 from the germline V gene are MDHEN and SYDVKM. Trimming took off 5 bases at V and 7 bases at J, with 17 bases between the two ends. CDR3 DNA sequence: TGTGCCAGCAGTCCAACTAGCATCTTCAGCGGGGAGCTGTTTTTT. Translation: CASSPTSIFSGELFF.

The CDR3 region is CASSLVSRGHRVNTEAFF. The CDR3, as DNA: TGTGCCAGCAGCTTAGTTAGTCGGGGGCACAGGGTGAACACTGAAGCTTTCTTT. The chain uses TRBV7-2 and TRBJ1-1, with a tentative D call TRBD1 (6 bases). Trimming stripped 1 base from V and 0 bases from J, with 18 bases between. Germline V gene data show CDR1 as SGHTA and CDR2 as FQGNSA. The CDR3 runs to 18 residues.

This sequence joins TRBV11-2 and TRBJ2-1, with TRBD2 as a possible D gene (7 bases). Trimming removed 0 bases at V and 8 bases at J, with 29 bases between. Germline V gene sequence: CDR1 SGHAT, CDR2 FQNNGV. This CDR3 region has 20 residues. As DNA, the CDR3 is TGTGCCAGCAGCTTAGAGCTGGGGGCTGAGGTGAGCGGGGACTGGGATGAGCAGTTCTTC. Its protein is CASSLELGAEVSGDWDEQFF. Full variable domain (outside the CDR3, taken from reference TRBV11-2 and TRBJ2-1): EAGVAQSPRYKIIEKRQSVAFWCNPISGHATLYWYQQILGQGPKLLIQFQNNGVVDDSQLPKDRFSAERLKGVDSTLKIQPAKLEDSAVYLCASSLELGAEVSGDWDEQFFGPGTRLTVL.